What follows are 22 T cell receptor beta chains derived from one specimen sequenced in a study of T cell responses to AZD1222 COVID-19 vaccine (dated by TCRdb to 2020 to 2022). The label giving this sample's time point can be read as: baseline before first vaccination. The method behind the library was the immunoSEQ multiplex PCR assay. TCRdb took over this immuneACCESS table, retaining in-frame rearrangements with V and J assigned. Such tables are incomplete; in checked studies, under half of the missing clones stem from an unresolved V gene, and the remainder is unexplained. In all, the sample holds roughly 250,000 clones, and approximately 93% of those were seen once. The ten largest clones take up 0.55% of the sample. Here the sequenced sample was peripheral blood, taken on day 0 of AZD1222 vaccination. The receptors here all came from an adult in good health.

The rearrangement uses TRBV7-9 and TRBJ2-7, with 8 bases that match TRBD2. CDR1 and CDR2 from the germline V gene are SEHNR and FQNEAQ (reference sequence). There are 15 residues in the CDR3. V lost 2 bases, J lost 4 bases, and 7 bases stayed unmatched. CDR3 in amino acids: CASSLNSGSQYEQYF. DNA for the CDR3: TGTGCCAGCAGCTTAAACAGCGGGAGCCAGTACGAGCAGTACTTC.

This clone was seen more than once but under ten times. The chain joins TRBV6-6 to TRBJ2-7, with 7 bases fitting TRBD1. Germline V CDR1 and CDR2: MNHNY, SVGAGI (reference sequence). The CDR3 totals 14 residues. V was pared by 2 bases and J by 3 bases, with 4 bases of the junction left unmatched. The DNA for the CDR3 is TGTGCCAGCAGTTACGACCAGGGGGACTACGAGCAGTACTTC. As protein: CASSYDQGDYEQYF.

The rearrangement joins TRBV28 to TRBJ1-5; D ambiguous. The ends were cut back, 3 bases at V and 3 bases at J, with 12 bases in the middle. The CDR3 covers 15 residues. The germline V gene encodes CDR1 MDHEN and CDR2 SYDVKM. CDR3 in amino acids: CASSFMQVLNQPQHF. CDR3 DNA sequence: TGTGCCAGCAGTTTTATGCAGGTCCTCAATCAGCCCCAGCATTTT.

This chain connects TRBV18 to TRBJ2-5, with D perhaps being TRBD1 or TRBD2 (5 bases each). CDR1 and CDR2 (germline): KGHSH, LQKENI. The CDR3 extends over 17 amino acids. Trimming took 1 base from V and 5 from J, leaving 20 bases between them. The CDR3 protein is CASSPRLGTSNAETQYF. CDR3 DNA: TGTGCCAGCTCACCACGTCTGGGGACCTCTAATGCGGAGACCCAGTACTTC.

The rearrangement uses TRBV4-3 and TRBJ1-1; D is possibly TRBD1 (5 bases). V gave up 1 base and J gave up 3 bases, with 12 bases separating them. CDR1 is LGHNA and CDR2 is YSLEER in the germline V gene. The CDR3 spans 15 residues. In nucleotides, the CDR3 is TGCGCCAGCAGCCAAGTTCTCAGGGACCACACTGAAGCTTTCTTT. Its translation is CASSQVLRDHTEAFF.

The rearrangement links TRBV5-1 to TRBJ2-3; TRBD2 matches 9 bases. This CDR3 has 15 residues. V lost 4 bases, J lost 1 base, and 4 bases stayed unmatched. Germline V gives CDR1 SGHRS, CDR2 YFSETQ. CDR3 residues: CASSIPSGGTDTQYF. Here the CDR3 DNA reads TGCGCCAGCAGCATACCTAGCGGGGGCACAGATACGCAGTATTTT.

The chain links TRBV7-3 to TRBJ2-1, with 10 bases identical to TRBD2. Unmatched junction bases numbered 7, after V lost 4 bases and J lost 10 bases. The CDR3 is made up of 14 amino acids. The germline V gene encodes CDR1 SGHTA and CDR2 FQGTGA. The CDR3 loop reads CASSSAGTSEEQFF. CDR3 bases: TGTGCCAGCAGCTCAGCAGGGACTAGCGAGGAGCAGTTCTTC.

This clone appeared a single time. The J gene is TRBJ1-1, the V gene TRBV6-6; D is perhaps TRBD1 (6 bases). The V end lost 7 bases, the J end lost 6 bases, and 15 bases lay between the germline ends. The V gene's germline CDR1 is MNHNY and CDR2 SVGAGI (reference sequence). This CDR3 has 13 residues. The CDR3 region is CASNQGGPSEAFF. The CDR3, as DNA: TGTGCCAGCAATCAAGGGGGGCCTTCTGAAGCTTTCTTT.

The V call is TRBV7-2, the J call TRBJ2-3, with TRBD2 as a possible D gene (6 bases). The V end lost 4 bases, the J end lost 0 bases, and 8 bases lay between the germline ends. The CDR3 runs to 14 residues. Per germline, CDR1 SGHTA and CDR2 FQGNSA. The CDR3 DNA sequence: TGTGCCAGCAGCTCGCGGGGTAGCACAGATACGCAGTATTTT. Protein: CASSSRGSTDTQYF.

The V and J genes are TRBV2 and TRBJ1-5; D is unresolved. The CDR3 covers 14 residues. Deletions cut 6 bases from V and 3 bases from J, with 12 bases between. Germline V gene data show CDR1 as SNHLY and CDR2 as FYNNEI. CDR3 amino acids: CASRGGYDNQPQHF. The DNA for the CDR3 is TGTGCCAGCAGGGGCGGGTATGACAATCAGCCCCAGCATTTT.

The chain joins TRBV6-5 to TRBJ1-5; D possibly corresponds to TRBD1 (5 bases). The V end was cut by 4 bases, the J end by 7 bases, with 17 bases between. Germline V gives CDR1 MNHEY, CDR2 SVGAGI. The CDR3 contains 15 residues. The CDR3 DNA reads as TGTGCCAGCAGTTGGGACCGAGCTCCGGGGCAGCCCCAGCATTTT. Translated: CASSWDRAPGQPQHF.

This rearrangement joins TRBV5-1 to TRBJ1-4; tentatively, D is TRBD1 (5 bases). CDR3 size: 14 residues. The germline V gene has CDR1 SGHRS and CDR2 YFSETQ. Trimming cost V 7 bases and J 5 bases, with 15 bases left between them. The CDR3 DNA reads TGCGCCAGCGGGGCCGGGATTCAAAATGAAAAACTGTTTTTT. Amino acids: CASGAGIQNEKLFF.

The CDR3 nucleotides are TGTGCCAGCTCAGGAGGAGGGTGGGATCAGCCCCAGCATTTT. Translated: CASSGGGWDQPQHF. The chain recombines TRBV18 with TRBJ1-5, with D uncertain. Per germline, CDR1 KGHSH and CDR2 LQKENI. V was cut by 5 bases and J by 5 bases, with 13 bases left in between. The CDR3 length is 14 residues. Looking up the rest from reference TRBV18 and TRBJ1-5 gives the full variable domain: NAGVMQNPRHLVRRRGQEARLRCSPMKGHSHVYWYRQLPEEGLKFMVYLQKENIIDESGMPKERFSAEFPKEGPSILRIQQVVRGDSAAYFCASSGGGWDQPQHFGDGTRLSIL.

The chain combines TRBV5-1 with TRBJ2-2; D uncertain. This CDR3 spans 15 amino acids. V lost 0 bases, J lost 6 bases, and 12 bases lay in between. Germline V gene sequence: CDR1 SGHRS, CDR2 YFSETQ. The CDR3 loop reads CASSLVLGSPGELFF. The CDR3 DNA is TGCGCCAGCAGCTTGGTCCTGGGCTCCCCCGGGGAGCTGTTTTTT.

V is TRBV3-1 (or the pseudogene TRBV3-2) and J is TRBJ1-1; tentative D call: TRBD1 (5 bases). The germline V and J ends were trimmed by 7 bases and 3 bases, with 18 bases remaining between them. Germline V CDR1 and CDR2: LGHDT, YNNKEL (reference sequence). This CDR3 has 15 amino acids. In DNA, the CDR3 is TGTGCCAGCACCCTAAGAAGGGACGGCGACACTGAAGCTTTCTTT. It yields the protein CASTLRRDGDTEAFF.

Comment on this clone: One end of the junction fails to match germline, which may point to a read error. The rearrangement joins TRBV11-3 to TRBJ2-1; D gene unclear. The CDR3 is 14 amino acids. Germline CDR1 reads SGHNT; CDR2 reads YENEEA. As DNA, the CDR3 is TGTGCCAGCAGCTTAAGTCGGCTCTACGATGAGCAGTTCTTC. Residues: CASSLSRLYDEQFF.

The chain uses TRBV5-1 and TRBJ2-1; 14 positions match TRBD2. Per the germline V gene, CDR1 is SGHRS and CDR2 is YFSETQ. The V and J ends lost 3 bases and 4 bases, in that order; junction bases with no gene match: 3. The CDR3 contains 16 residues. The CDR3 nucleotides are TGCGCCAGCAGCTGGGGACTAGCGGGGGAGTACAATGAGCAGTTCTTC. It codes for CASSWGLAGEYNEQFF. Variable domain in full (rest from reference TRBV5-1 and TRBJ2-1): KAGVTQTPRYLIKTRGQQVTLSCSPISGHRSVSWYQQTPGQGLQFLFEYFSETQRNKGNFPGRFSGRQFSNSRSEMNVSTLELGDSALYLCASSWGLAGEYNEQFFGPGTRLTVL.

The CDR3 bases are TGTGCCATCAAAGCGGCGACAGGGGACAATCAGCCCCAGCATTTT. Translated: CAIKAATGDNQPQHF. The chain recombines TRBV10-3 with TRBJ1-5, with TRBD1 matching over 8 bases. Germline CDR1 is ENHRY and CDR2 is SYGVKD. CDR3 length: 15 residues. V shed 7 bases, J shed 3 bases, and the junction held 8 bases outside the gene matches.

This chain uses TRBV2 with TRBJ2-3; no clear D. In germline, CDR1 is SNHLY, CDR2 FYNNEI. Trimming removed 5 bases from V and 0 bases from J, with 6 bases in between. This CDR3 spans 13 amino acids. As DNA, the CDR3 is TGTGCCAGCAGTAGAGGTAGCACAGATACGCAGTATTTT. This translates into CASSRGSTDTQYF.

The V and J genes are TRBV4-1 and TRBJ2-7, with D possibly TRBD1 on 6 matching bases. Germline V gives CDR1 MGHRA, CDR2 YSYEKL. The CDR3 loop spans 13 amino acids. Trimming took off 0 bases at V and 7 bases at J, with 10 bases between the two ends. The CDR3 spells CASSQDTGSEQYF. The CDR3 DNA reads TGCGCCAGCAGCCAAGATACAGGGAGTGAGCAGTACTTC.

The chain employs TRBV27 and TRBJ1-1; D call uncertain. Germline V gene sequence: CDR1 MNHEY, CDR2 SMNVEV (reference sequence). V shed 6 bases and J shed 0 bases, with 11 bases lying between them. The CDR3 length is 14 residues. CDR3 sequence (DNA): TGTGCCAGCAGCCCCAGGTTCATGAACACTGAAGCTTTCTTT. Translating gives CASSPRFMNTEAFF.

The rearrangement uses TRBV23-1 and TRBJ2-7; maybe TRBD2 (5 bases). TRBV23-1 is given ORF status, its function remaining uncertain. The V end was cut by 8 bases, the J end by 2 bases, with 13 bases between. The CDR3 spans 13 residues. CDR3 bases: TGCGCCAGCCTCCGGACTGTAGCCTACGAGCAGTACTTC. It encodes CASLRTVAYEQYF.